This TCR beta chain was observed in a study of human T cells and chemical hapten exposure. Each CDR3 protein gets one entry after TCRdb re-called the RACE reads with MiXCR. The repertoire includes approximately 400,000 distinct CDR3 sequences, 4.5% to 6% of them detected once, and about 2.5% sits in the top ten. As to time point: pre-sensitization, week 0. Regarding treatment: therapeutic diphenylcyclopropenone sensitization with weekly scalp DPC. The ends were cut back, 4 bases at V and 0 bases at J, with 13 bases in the middle. Germline loops: CDR1 LGHDT, CDR2 YNNKEL (reference sequence). CDR3 size: 16 residues.

The receptor was derived from a woman aged 50 to 60 with alopecia areata. Some clones in this sample may be carry-over from other donors' samples. The sample consisted of whole blood, taken in connection with sensitization to the hapten diphenylcyclopropenone (DPC). The J gene is TRBJ1-3, the V gene TRBV3-1; possibly TRBD1 for D (5 bases). CDR3 loop: CASSPDSTPSGNTIYF. In DNA, the CDR3 is TGTGCCAGCAGCCCAGACAGTACCCCCTCTGGAAACACCATATATTTT.